Below, 4 T cell receptor beta chains from the same sample are listed, as sequenced in a study of T cell responses to AZD1222 COVID-19 vaccine. The protocol was immunoSEQ multiplex PCR, while the TCRdb copy is restricted to in-frame clones and leaves out a portion. The data show around 150,000 clones, roughly 90% seen once. Sequences were derived from peripheral blood, sampled on day 0 of AZD1222 vaccination. The receptors stem from an adult in good health.

J is TRBJ2-7 and V is TRBV4-2, with unresolved D. CDR1 and CDR2 (germline): LGHNA, YNFKEQ. The CDR3 runs to 15 residues. V was clipped by 0 bases and J by 3 bases, with 12 bases between them. CDR3 loop: CASSQDSMENYEQYF. DNA of the CDR3: TGTGCCAGCAGCCAAGACTCGATGGAAAACTACGAGCAGTACTTC.

This chain connects TRBV6-5 to TRBJ2-7, with TRBD1 matching over 9 bases. The CDR3 length is 16 residues. The ends lost 0 bases at V and 0 bases at J; junction bases unmatched: 3. Germline CDR1 and CDR2: MNHEY and SVGAGI. The CDR3 spells CASSYSGTGSSYEQYF. CDR3 coding DNA: TGTGCCAGCAGTTACTCCGGGACAGGGAGCTCCTACGAGCAGTACTTC.

This sequence joins TRBV6-4 and TRBJ1-6; 7 nucleotides line up with TRBD1. This CDR3 contains 14 residues. The germline gives CDR1 MRHNA, CDR2 SNTAGT. V shed 6 bases, J shed 9 bases, and the junction held 8 bases outside the gene matches. The CDR3 sequence is CASRGEGAGSPLHF. The CDR3 nucleotides read TGTGCCAGCAGAGGGGAGGGGGCTGGTTCACCCCTCCACTTT.

The J gene is TRBJ2-5, the V gene TRBV7-9; 9 bases match TRBD2. The germline V gene encodes CDR1 SEHNR and CDR2 FQNEAQ (reference sequence). V was clipped by 5 bases and J by 5 bases; unmatched bases: 12. This CDR3 is 16 amino acids long. CDR3 in amino acids: CASSPPVSGRGETQYF. The CDR3 region has the DNA TGTGCCAGCAGCCCACCGGTTAGCGGGAGAGGTGAGACCCAGTACTTC.